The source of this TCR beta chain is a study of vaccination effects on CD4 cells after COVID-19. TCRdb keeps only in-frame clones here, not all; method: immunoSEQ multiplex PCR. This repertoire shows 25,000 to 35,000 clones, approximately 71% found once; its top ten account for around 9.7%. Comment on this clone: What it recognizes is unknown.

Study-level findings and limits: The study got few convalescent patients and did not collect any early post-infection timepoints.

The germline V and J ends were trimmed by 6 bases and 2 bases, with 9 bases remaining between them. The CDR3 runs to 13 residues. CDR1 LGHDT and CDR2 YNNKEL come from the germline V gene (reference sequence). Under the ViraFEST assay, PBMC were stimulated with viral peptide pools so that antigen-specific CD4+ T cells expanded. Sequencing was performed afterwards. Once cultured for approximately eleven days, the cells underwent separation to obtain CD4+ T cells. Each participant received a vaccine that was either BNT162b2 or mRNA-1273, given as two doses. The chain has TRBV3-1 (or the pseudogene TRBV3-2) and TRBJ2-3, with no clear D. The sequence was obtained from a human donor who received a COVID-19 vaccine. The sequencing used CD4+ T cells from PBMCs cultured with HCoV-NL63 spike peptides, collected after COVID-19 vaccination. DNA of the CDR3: TGTGCCAGCAGTCGAGGCAACACAGATACGCAGTATTTT. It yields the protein CASSRGNTDTQYF.